This T cell receptor (beta chain) stems from a study of blood T cell repertoires in COVID-19. Overall study context: Samples of COVID-19 (acute and convalescent) were obtained from the United States, Italy and Spain.

V was clipped by 2 bases and J by 5 bases, with 12 bases between them. CDR1 and CDR2 (germline): MNHNS, SASEGT. The CDR3 runs 14 residues. Participant age was about 18 to 100 years, and participants resided in approximately 25 US areas. Donors in Cohort 3 who had recovered were those with two negative PCRs, healthcare professional clearance, or resolution of their symptoms. In the original analysis: It was from reference gene primer amplification that nucleated cell counts were estimated. Profiled with immunoSEQ multiplex PCR; TCRdb holds only in-frame clones, not every one. D and trimming were read from the DNA, whereas the V and J calls and clone size are those reported in that table. The sample contains 150,000 or so clones, 80% to 90% of which appear only once.

This TCR was recovered from a man between 45 and 60 years old who had recovered from COVID-19. The V call is TRBV6-1, the J call TRBJ1-2, with D possibly TRBD1 on 5 matching bases. The sample consisted of PBMCs or T cells enriched from blood (not recorded which). CDR3 coding DNA: TGTGCCAGCAGTGAATTGGGGCTCTCGTATGGCTACACCTTC. Encoded protein: CASSELGLSYGYTF.